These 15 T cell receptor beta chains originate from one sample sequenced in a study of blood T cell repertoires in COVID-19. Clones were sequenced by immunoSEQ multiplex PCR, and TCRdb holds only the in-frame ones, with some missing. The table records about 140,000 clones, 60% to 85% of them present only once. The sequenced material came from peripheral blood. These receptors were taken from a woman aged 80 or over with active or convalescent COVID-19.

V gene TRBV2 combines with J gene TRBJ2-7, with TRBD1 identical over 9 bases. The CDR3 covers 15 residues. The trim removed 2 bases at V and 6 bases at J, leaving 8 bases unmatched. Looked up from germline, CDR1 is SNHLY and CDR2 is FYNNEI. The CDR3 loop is CASSEPPGQGPEQYF. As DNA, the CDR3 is TGTGCCAGCAGTGAACCCCCGGGACAGGGACCCGAGCAGTACTTC.

Here the CDR3 reads CASSIGQVSYNEQFF. CDR3 DNA: TGTGCCAGTAGTATTGGGCAGGTTTCCTACAATGAGCAGTTCTTC. The chain has TRBV19 and TRBJ2-1; the D is unclear. This CDR3 contains 15 residues. Trimming cost V 3 bases and J 1 base, with 10 bases left between them. Germline CDR1 and CDR2: LNHDA and SQIVND (reference sequence). Full variable domain (missing parts from reference TRBV19 and TRBJ2-1): DGGITQSPKYLFRKEGQNVTLSCEQNLNHDAMYWYRQDPGQGLRLIYYSQIVNDFQKGDIAEGYSVSREKKESFPLTVTSAQKNPTAFYLCASSIGQVSYNEQFFGPGTRLTVL.

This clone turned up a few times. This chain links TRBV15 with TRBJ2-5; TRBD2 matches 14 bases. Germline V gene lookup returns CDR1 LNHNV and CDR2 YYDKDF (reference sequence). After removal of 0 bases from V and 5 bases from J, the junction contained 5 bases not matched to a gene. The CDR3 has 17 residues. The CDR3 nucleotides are TGTGCCACCAGCAGAGAGGGACTAGCGGGAGCCGGGGAGACCCAGTACTTC. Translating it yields CATSREGLAGAGETQYF.

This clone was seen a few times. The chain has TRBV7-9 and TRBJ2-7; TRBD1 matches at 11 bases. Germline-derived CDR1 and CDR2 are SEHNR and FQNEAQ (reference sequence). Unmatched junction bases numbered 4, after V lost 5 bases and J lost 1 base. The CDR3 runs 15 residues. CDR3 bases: TGTGCCAGCAGCGACCGGGACAGGGGGTCCTACGAGCAGTACTTC. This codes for CASSDRDRGSYEQYF.

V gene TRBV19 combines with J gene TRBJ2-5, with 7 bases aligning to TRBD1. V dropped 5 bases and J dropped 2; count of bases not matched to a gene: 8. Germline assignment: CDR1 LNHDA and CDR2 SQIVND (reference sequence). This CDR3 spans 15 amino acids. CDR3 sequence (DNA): TGTGCCAGTAGTTGGCGCAGGACAGGACAAGAGACCCAGTACTTC. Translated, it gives CASSWRRTGQETQYF. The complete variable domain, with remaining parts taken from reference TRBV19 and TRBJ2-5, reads DGGITQSPKYLFRKEGQNVTLSCEQNLNHDAMYWYRQDPGQGLRLIYYSQIVNDFQKGDIAEGYSVSREKKESFPLTVTSAQKNPTAFYLCASSWRRTGQETQYFGPGTRLLVL.

CDR3 sequence: CATEGDSQNQPQHF. The CDR3, as DNA: TGTGCCACCGAGGGGGACAGCCAGAATCAGCCCCAGCATTTT. The genes are TRBV28 and TRBJ1-5; 7 nucleotides line up with TRBD1. The J segment lost 4 bases and the V segment lost 10 bases, leaving 10 bases of the junction unmatched. Per germline, CDR1 MDHEN and CDR2 SYDVKM. This CDR3 region has 14 residues.

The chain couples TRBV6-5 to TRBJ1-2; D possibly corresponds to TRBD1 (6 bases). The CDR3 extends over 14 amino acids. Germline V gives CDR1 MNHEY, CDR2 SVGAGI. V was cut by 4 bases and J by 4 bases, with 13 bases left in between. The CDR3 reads CASSWDGQPYGYTF. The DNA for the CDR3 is TGTGCCAGCAGTTGGGATGGACAGCCCTATGGCTACACCTTC.

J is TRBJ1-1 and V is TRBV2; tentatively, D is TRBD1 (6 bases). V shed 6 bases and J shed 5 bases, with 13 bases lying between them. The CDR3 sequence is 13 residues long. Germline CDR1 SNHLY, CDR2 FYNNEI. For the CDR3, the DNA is TGTGCCAGCAGGAAGACCCAGGGGACTGAAGCTTTCTTT. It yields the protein CASRKTQGTEAFF.

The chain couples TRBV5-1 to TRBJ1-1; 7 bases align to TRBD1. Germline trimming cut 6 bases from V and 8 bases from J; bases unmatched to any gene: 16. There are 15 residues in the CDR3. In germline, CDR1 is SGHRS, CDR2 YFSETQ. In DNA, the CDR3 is TGCGCCAGCATGGTTGCTCGAGGACAGGACTCGGAAGCTTTCTTT. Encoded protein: CASMVARGQDSEAFF.

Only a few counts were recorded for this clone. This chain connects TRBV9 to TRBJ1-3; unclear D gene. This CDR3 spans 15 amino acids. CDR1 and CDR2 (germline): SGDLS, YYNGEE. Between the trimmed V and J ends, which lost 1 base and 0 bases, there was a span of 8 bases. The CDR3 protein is CASSVLGNSGNTIYF. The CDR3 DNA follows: TGTGCCAGCAGCGTACTCGGGAACTCTGGAAACACCATATATTTT.

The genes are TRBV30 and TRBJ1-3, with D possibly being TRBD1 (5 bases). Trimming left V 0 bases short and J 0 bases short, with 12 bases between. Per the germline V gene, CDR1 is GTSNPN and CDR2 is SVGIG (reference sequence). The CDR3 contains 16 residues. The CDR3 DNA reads TGTGCCTGGAGTGTACGTGTCGGGGGCTCTGGAAACACCATATATTTT. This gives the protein CAWSVRVGGSGNTIYF.

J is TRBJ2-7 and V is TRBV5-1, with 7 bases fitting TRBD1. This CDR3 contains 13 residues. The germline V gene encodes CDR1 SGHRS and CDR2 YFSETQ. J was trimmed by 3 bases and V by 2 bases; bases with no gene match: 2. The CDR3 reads CASSFDRVYEQYF. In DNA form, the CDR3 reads TGCGCCAGCAGCTTCGACAGGGTCTACGAGCAGTACTTC.

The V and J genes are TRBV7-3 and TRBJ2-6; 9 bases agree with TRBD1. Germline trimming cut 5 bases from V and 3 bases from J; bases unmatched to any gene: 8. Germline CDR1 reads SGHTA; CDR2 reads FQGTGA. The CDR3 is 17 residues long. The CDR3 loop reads CASSQGQGSGGANVLTF. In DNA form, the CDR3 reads TGTGCCAGCAGCCAAGGACAGGGGAGCGGTGGGGCCAACGTCCTGACTTTC. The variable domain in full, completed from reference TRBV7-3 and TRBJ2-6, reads GAGVSQTPSNKVTEKGKYVELRCDPISGHTALYWYRQSLGQGPEFLIYFQGTGAADDSGLPNDRFFAVRPEGSVSTLKIQRTERGDSAVYLCASSQGQGSGGANVLTFGAGSRLTVL.

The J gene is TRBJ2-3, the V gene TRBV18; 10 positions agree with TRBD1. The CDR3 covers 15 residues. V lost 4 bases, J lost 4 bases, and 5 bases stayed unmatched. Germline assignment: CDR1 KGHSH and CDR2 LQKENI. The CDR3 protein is CASSRTGTGADTQYF. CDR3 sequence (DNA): TGTGCCAGCTCACGAACCGGGACAGGGGCAGATACGCAGTATTTT.

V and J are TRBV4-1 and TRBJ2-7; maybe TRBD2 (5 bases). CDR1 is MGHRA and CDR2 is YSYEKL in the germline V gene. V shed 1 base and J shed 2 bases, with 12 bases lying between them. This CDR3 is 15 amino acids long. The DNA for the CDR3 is TGCGCCAGCAGCCAAGGGACTTCTGATGCCTACGAGCAGTACTTC. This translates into CASSQGTSDAYEQYF.